The source of this T cell receptor beta chain is a study of cytomegalovirus exposure and HLA in healthy donors. Overall study context: A later analysis reported the 100 to 150 validation repertoires used the same platform as the approximately 660 first-cohort repertoires.

For this clone: Its antigen is not known.

The study, taken as a whole, reports: Reports described diagnosis of cytomegalovirus status by the classifier as highly specific and sensitive. Cytomegalovirus association was assigned to more than 150 TCR beta chains. TCR sequences were mostly rare, though some public TCRs occurred in many donors.

Profiled with immunoSEQ multiplex PCR; TCRdb holds only in-frame clones, not every one. The data hold some 120,000 clones, with approximately 91% observed a single time. Germline loops: CDR1 LGHNA, CDR2 YSLEER. With 2 bases removed from V and 9 bases from J, the gap between germline ends came to 13 bases. The CDR3 is 14 amino acids. The rearrangement uses TRBV4-3 and TRBJ1-4; D may be TRBD1 (6 bases). Material: PBMCs. The TCR comes from a man aged 25 to 40 in good health and CMV-seronegative. CDR3 sequence: CASSQRSQGQKLFF. As DNA, the CDR3 is TGCGCCAGCAGCCAAAGATCACAGGGCCAAAAACTGTTTTTT.